The rows below give T cell receptor beta chains drawn from one sample of a study of blood T cell repertoires in COVID-19. Method: immunoSEQ multiplex PCR; TCRdb's copy keeps in-frame clones and lacks some. The table lists around 100,000 clones, 84% of them singletons, with roughly 24% in the top ten. Material: peripheral blood. The receptors come from a human donor in a cohort sampled during active COVID-19. The CDR3 runs from the conserved cysteine through the conserved F or W. The order of the fields is D gene, clone size, V gene, J gene, CDR3 DNA, CDR3 protein. D genes are given only for firm matches. Where a row states a size, it is once, few, many or the class of an expanded clone; other rows omit it.

>.|.|TRBV20-1|TRBJ1-2
TGCAGTGCTAGTGCGGGAGGGGTGGGAGGCTACACCTTC
CSASAGGVGGYTF
>TRBD2|.|TRBV4-3|TRBJ2-3
TGCGCCAGCAGCCAAGAAGAAGCGGGGCGAATTTCAGATACGCAGTATTTT
CASSQEEAGRISDTQYF
>.|.|TRBV6-2/TRBV6-3|TRBJ1-1
TGTGCCAGCAGCAGGGCGGGCGAGACTGAAGCTTTCTTT
CASSRAGETEAFF
>TRBD2|.|TRBV5-1|TRBJ2-3
TGCGCCAGCAGCTTGGGTACTAGCGGCACAGATACGCAGTATTTT
CASSLGTSGTDTQYF
>TRBD2|.|TRBV6-1|TRBJ2-5
TGTGCCAGCAGTGAAGGTTGGCAGGGACTAGCCCGTTATATGACCCAGTACTTC
CASSEGWQGLARYMTQYF
>.|.|TRBV12-3/TRBV12-4|TRBJ1-2
TGTGCCAACTCCCGGGAGAACTATGGCTACACCTTC
CANSRENYGYTF
>.|.|TRBV5-1|TRBJ2-1
TGCGCCAGCAGCTTGGCGAGCGGGGGAGACAGGGCCCAACAGTTCTTC
CASSLASGGDRAQQFF
>TRBD1|.|TRBV6-5|TRBJ1-2
TGTGCCAGCAGCCTAACTGACAGGGTCTATGGCTACACCTTC
CASSLTDRVYGYTF
>.|.|TRBV7-6|TRBJ2-5
TGTGCCAGCAGCTTAGTGTGGGGGGTTGGGGAGACCCAGTACTTC
CASSLVWGVGETQYF
>.|.|TRBV2|TRBJ2-7
TGTGCCAGTATATTCGGCGGAACCTACGAGCAGTACTTC
CASIFGGTYEQYF
>.|.|TRBV18|TRBJ2-5
TGTGCCAGCTCACCAGTAGGGAAGCGGGAGACCCAGTACTTC
CASSPVGKRETQYF
>TRBD2|once|TRBV3-1/TRBV3-2|TRBJ2-2
TGTGCCAGCAGACTAGCGGGGAGCACCGGGGAGCTGTTTTTT
CASRLAGSTGELFF
>TRBD2|.|TRBV15|TRBJ2-3
TGTGCCACCAGCAGAGCCCCCTTGAGCGGGGGGAGCACAGATACGCAGTATTTT
CATSRAPLSGGSTDTQYF
>TRBD1|once|TRBV7-9|TRBJ1-3
TGTGCCAGCAGCTTATTGGGGACAGGGGGCTCTGGAAACACCATATATTTT
CASSLLGTGGSGNTIYF
>TRBD1|.|TRBV11-2|TRBJ1-2
TGTGCCAGCAGCTTGGGACAGGGGAGTGGCTACACCTTC
CASSLGQGSGYTF
>.|few|TRBV7-9|TRBJ1-3
TGTGCCAGCAGCTTAATCGGGGGGTTCAAGACTGGAAACACCATATATTTT
CASSLIGGFKTGNTIYF
>.|.|TRBV5-1|TRBJ2-7
TGCGCCAGCAGCGCGTCTGAGGGGGACCTACTCGAGCAGTACTTC
CASSASEGDLLEQYF
>.|.|TRBV18|TRBJ2-5
TGTGCCAGCTCGCGGGGAGTTGGGGAGACCCAGTACTTC
CASSRGVGETQYF
>TRBD2|.|TRBV6-1|TRBJ2-1
TGTGCCAGCAGTGAAAGAAAAGCGGGAGTTGGCTACAATGAGCAGTTCTTC
CASSERKAGVGYNEQFF
>TRBD2|.|TRBV6-4|TRBJ2-2
TGTGCCAGCAGTCAACTAGCGGGGTCCGGGGAGCTGTTTTTT
CASSQLAGSGELFF
>TRBD1|.|TRBV4-1|TRBJ1-1
TGCGCCAGCAGCCAACGGGGACAGGGGATCACTGAAGCTTTCTTT
CASSQRGQGITEAFF
>TRBD1|once|TRBV6-2/TRBV6-3|TRBJ1-5
TGTGCCAGCAGTTGGGGACAGCTTAATCAGCCCCAGCATTTT
CASSWGQLNQPQHF
>.|.|TRBV18|TRBJ1-1
TGTGCCAGCTCCGGGGTGAACACTGAAGCTTTCTTT
CASSGVNTEAFF
>TRBD1|.|TRBV19|TRBJ1-4
TGTGCCAGTAGTACCCAGGGGGCATCTTTTGAAAAACTGTTTTTT
CASSTQGASFEKLFF
>TRBD2|.|TRBV7-2|TRBJ2-1
TGTGCCAGCAGCAGAGCCGGGACTAGCGGGGGCAACCTCCATTTCTTC
CASSRAGTSGGNLHFF
>.|.|TRBV20-1|TRBJ2-1
TGCAGTGCTAAAGGACTGTGGGAGCAGTTCTTC
CSAKGLWEQFF
>.|.|TRBV28|TRBJ1-2
TGTGCCAGCAGTTTTCAGGGAGGCTACACCTTC
CASSFQGGYTF
>.|.|TRBV19|TRBJ1-3
TGTGCCAGTAGTATGTACTGGGAATCAGGGTCTTCTGGAAACACCATATATTTT
CASSMYWESGSSGNTIYF
>TRBD2|.|TRBV4-2|TRBJ2-2
TGTGCCAGCAGCCAAGTGACTAGCGGGAGAAATGGCGGGGAGCTGTTTTTT
CASSQVTSGRNGGELFF
>TRBD1|.|TRBV18|TRBJ1-2
TGTGCCAGCTCCCCCGACAGGGGGCTTGGCTACACCTTC
CASSPDRGLGYTF
>.|once|TRBV5-1|TRBJ1-1
TGCGCCAGCAGCTCGACAGGGAACACTGAAGCTTTCTTT
CASSSTGNTEAFF
>.|once|TRBV6-5|TRBJ2-7
TGTGCCAGCACATCCACCGGGACAAACGAGCAGTACTTC
CASTSTGTNEQYF
>.|few|TRBV29-1|TRBJ1-1
TGCAGCGTTGCCCACAGGGAGCAGGGGACTGAAGCTTTCTTT
CSVAHREQGTEAFF
>TRBD1|once|TRBV28|TRBJ1-2
TGTGCCAGCAGTACACGGACAGGCGGCGTCACCTTC
CASSTRTGGVTF
>TRBD1|.|TRBV7-9|TRBJ1-6
TGTGCCAGCAGCTTAGCTCTAGGACAGGGGGCTGGGTCACCCCTCCACTTT
CASSLALGQGAGSPLHF
>.|.|TRBV27|TRBJ2-7
TGTGCCAGCAGACGGGACATACCTCCCTACGAGCAGTACTTC
CASRRDIPPYEQYF
>TRBD1|.|TRBV13|TRBJ1-2
TGTGCCAGCAGCTGGGACAGCGCTAACTATGGCTACACCTTC
CASSWDSANYGYTF
>.|few|TRBV4-3|TRBJ1-3
TGCGCCAGCAGCGAAGAATACTCTGGAAACACCATATATTTT
CASSEEYSGNTIYF
>TRBD1|.|TRBV7-3|TRBJ2-2
TGTGCCAGCAGTTCACAGGGGGCGATGGGCACCGGGGAGCTGTTTTTT
CASSSQGAMGTGELFF
>TRBD1|.|TRBV27|TRBJ1-5
TGTGCCAGCAGTCCTAGACAGGGCCATAGCAATCAGCCCCAGCATTTT
CASSPRQGHSNQPQHF
>.|.|TRBV3-1/TRBV3-2|TRBJ2-2
TGTGCCAGCAGCCAACCAAGGGGAACCGGGGAGCTGTTTTTT
CASSQPRGTGELFF
>.|.|TRBV7-8|TRBJ2-7
TGTGCCAGCAGCTTAGGGGCCGGGGGACTGAACGAGCAGTGCTTC
CASSLGAGGLNEQCF
>.|.|TRBV3-1/TRBV3-2|TRBJ2-6
TGTGCCAGCAGCCCCTTCGGGCGGGGTTACGGTTTTTCTGGGGCCAACGTCCTGACTTTC
CASSPFGRGYGFSGANVLTF
>TRBD1|.|TRBV11-2|TRBJ1-3
TGTGCCAGCAGACGAAACGGACAGGGAGGAAACACCATATATTTT
CASRRNGQGGNTIYF
>TRBD1|.|TRBV2|TRBJ1-5
TGTGCCAGCAGTGGGACAGGGTTTAGTCAGCCCCAGCATTTT
CASSGTGFSQPQHF
>.|.|TRBV14|TRBJ2-5
TGTGCCAGCAGCCGCGGAACAGGGCAAGAGACCCAGTACTTC
CASSRGTGQETQYF
>TRBD1|.|TRBV29-1|TRBJ2-1
TGCAGCGTTGCCTGGAACGGACAGGGGCCGGAGTTCTTC
CSVAWNGQGPEFF